These 7 T cell receptor beta chains came from one sample sequenced in a study of cytotoxic CD8 clonotypes in ibrutinib-treated CLL. Assay used: immunoSEQ multiplex PCR; TCRdb lists only in-frame clones, some missing. The sample has 60,000 to 65,000 clones; roughly 50% are singletons. Specimen: PBMCs, collected after 12 months of ibrutinib treatment. These TCRs come from a human donor with chronic lymphocytic leukemia.

This sequence joins TRBV5-1 and TRBJ1-2; TRBD1 matches 9 bases. The V gene end was trimmed by 4 bases and the J gene end by 4 bases; junction bases not matched to a gene: 8. Germline V gene lookup returns CDR1 SGHRS and CDR2 YFSETQ. The CDR3 consists of 15 residues. CDR3 DNA sequence: TGCGCCAGCAGCCAATTGGGACAGGGCGGCTATGGCTACACCTTC. This gives the protein CASSQLGQGGYGYTF.

The chain recombines TRBV5-4 with TRBJ1-6, with 7 bases fitting TRBD1. Germline loops: CDR1 SGHNT, CDR2 YYREEE (reference sequence). V lost 1 base to trimming and J lost 5 bases; unmatched junction nucleotides: 3. The CDR3 sequence is 15 residues long. As DNA, the CDR3 is TGTGCCAGCAGCTTGACAGGGGTTGATAATTCACCCCTCCACTTT. Amino acids: CASSLTGVDNSPLHF.

There are a few counts of this clone. The V call is TRBV18, the J call TRBJ2-3; 9 bases fit TRBD2. Looked up from germline, CDR1 is KGHSH and CDR2 is LQKENI. V lost 6 bases and J lost 8; bases outside the gene matches: 9. The CDR3 is 14 residues long. CDR3 loop: CASSPGGRASTQYF. The DNA for the CDR3 is TGTGCCAGCTCCCCGGGCGGGAGGGCCTCTACGCAGTATTTT.

V gene TRBV2 combines with J gene TRBJ1-2; D is undetermined. Trimming took off 6 bases at V and 4 bases at J, with 18 bases between the two ends. Germline CDR1 and CDR2: SNHLY and FYNNEI. The CDR3 is 15 residues long. The DNA of the CDR3 is TGTGCCAGCAGGGAACCTAAACCTCTAGGCTATGGCTACACCTTC. Translation: CASREPKPLGYGYTF.

The chain couples TRBV5-4 to TRBJ2-7; the D gene is possibly TRBD1 (6 bases). The CDR3 runs to 14 residues. CDR1 and CDR2 (germline): SGHNT, YYREEE (reference sequence). Trimming took 3 bases from V and 5 from J, leaving 15 bases between them. The CDR3 loop is CASSSPAGANEQYF. The CDR3, as DNA: TGTGCCAGCAGCTCCCCGGCAGGGGCCAACGAGCAGTACTTC.

The CDR3 DNA reads TGCGCCAGCAGCTTGCCGGGGGGCGCGGAAAAACTGTTTTTT. Translating it yields CASSLPGGAEKLFF. J is TRBJ1-4 and V is TRBV5-1, with D perhaps matching TRBD1 (6 bases). The V and J ends lost 1 base and 8 bases respectively, with 12 bases between them. In germline, CDR1 is SGHRS, CDR2 YFSETQ. The CDR3 extends over 14 amino acids.

The chain recombines TRBV30 with TRBJ2-2; TRBD2 might be the D (5 bases). The V gene's germline CDR1 is GTSNPN and CDR2 SVGIG (reference sequence). The CDR3 has 15 residues. V was trimmed by 5 bases and J by 3 bases, leaving 16 bases between them. CDR3 sequence (DNA): TGTGCCTGGTCCCCCGGGGTAGGACACACCGGGGAGCTGTTTTTT. Protein: CAWSPGVGHTGELFF.